Here is one T cell receptor beta chain with its context. A junction boundary mismatches the germline segment, possibly from a read error. This specimen comes from a study of blood T cell repertoires in COVID-19. Turning to the study itself: There were acute and convalescent COVID-19 samples, and they came from the United States, Italy and Spain. Nucleic acid was either cDNA or gDNA, and it came from T cells, B-cell-depleted T cells, or PBMCs.

In the source study's methods: The authors estimated nucleated cell counts from reference gene primer amplification. TCRdb's table, derived via immunoSEQ multiplex PCR, lists solely in-frame clones and lacks some. Clonal size and the V and J genes are those of that table, whereas D and trimming came from the DNA. This repertoire shows around 80,000 clones, more than 80% found once; its top ten account for roughly 30%. This CDR3 has 14 residues. Germline CDR1 is MNHEY and CDR2 is SVGAGI. V usage is TRBV6-5 and J usage is TRBJ2-7, with TRBD2 matching over 11 bases. This sequence was found in a woman older than 75 with acute or convalescent COVID-19. Sequenced material: peripheral blood. The CDR3 sequence is CASRTSGANYGQYF. In DNA, the CDR3 is TGTGCCAGCAGGACTAGCGGGGCCAACTACGGGCAGTACTTC.